This paragraph reports one T cell receptor beta chain. The CDR3 spans 14 residues. Trimming cost V 1 base and J 2 bases; bases outside gene matches: 0. Germline CDR1 SGHNT, CDR2 YYREEE (reference sequence). The table came from immunoSEQ multiplex PCR; TCRdb's copy has only in-frame clones and leaves some out. The table shows a few hundred thousand clones, with more than 65% occurring only once. Cohort assignment relied on participant-reported clinical history. Cohort 3 donors counted as recovered after two negative PCRs, clearance, or resolved symptoms. This record belongs to a study of blood T cell repertoires in COVID-19. Study as a whole: There were acute and convalescent COVID-19 samples, and they came from the United States, Italy and Spain.

The TCR originated in a man in his fifties who had recovered from COVID-19. The rearrangement links TRBV5-4 to TRBJ1-3; 7 bases are shared with TRBD1. The material sequenced was PBMCs or T cells enriched from blood (not recorded which). CDR3 nucleotide sequence: TGTGCCAGCAGCTTGACAGGGGCTGGAAACACCATATATTTT. The encoded protein is CASSLTGAGNTIYF.